This TCR beta chain was profiled in a study of PD-L1 blockade in urothelial cancer. Across the study: In about 2014, patients got going on atezolizumab, taking 1,200 mg intravenously every 3 weeks.

Libraries were prepared by immunoSEQ multiplex PCR; TCRdb keeps only in-frame clonotypes and omits some of them. The data show fewer than 75,000 clones, with around four fifths seen just once and about 5.1% held by the top ten. Locally advanced or metastatic urothelial carcinoma affected the patients. This CDR3 has 15 amino acids. Germline V gene data show CDR1 as SGHTA and CDR2 as FQGNSA. V was pared by 5 bases and J by 0 bases, with 7 bases of the junction left unmatched. This clone was counted between two and nine times. The TCR was taken from a man between 65 and 80 years old with urothelial cancer. Specimen: PBMCs, collected around atezolizumab (anti-PD-L1) treatment. The rearrangement joins TRBV7-2 to TRBJ2-7; TRBD2 aligns across 7 bases. In DNA form, the CDR3 reads TGTGCCAGCAGCAATAGCGGGCTCACCTCCTACGAGCAGTACTTC. Amino acids: CASSNSGLTSYEQYF.